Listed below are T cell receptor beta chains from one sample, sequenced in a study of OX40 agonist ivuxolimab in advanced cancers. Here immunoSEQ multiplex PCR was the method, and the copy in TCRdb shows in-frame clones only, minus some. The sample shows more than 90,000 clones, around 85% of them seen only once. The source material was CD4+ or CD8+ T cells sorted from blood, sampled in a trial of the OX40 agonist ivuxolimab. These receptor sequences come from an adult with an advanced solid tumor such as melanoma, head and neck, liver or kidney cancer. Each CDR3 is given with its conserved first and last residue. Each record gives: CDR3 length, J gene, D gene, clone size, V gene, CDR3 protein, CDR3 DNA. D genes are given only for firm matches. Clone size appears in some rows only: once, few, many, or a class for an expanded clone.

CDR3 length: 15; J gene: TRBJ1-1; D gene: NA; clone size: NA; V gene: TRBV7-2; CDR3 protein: CASSLRAGVSTEAFF; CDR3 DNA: TGTGCCAGCAGCTTAAGGGCAGGGGTTTCCACTGAAGCTTTCTTT
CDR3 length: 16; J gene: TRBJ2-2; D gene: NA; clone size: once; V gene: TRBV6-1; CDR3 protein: CASSEDWGVVLGELFF; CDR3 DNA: TGTGCCAGCAGTGAAGACTGGGGTGTGGTCCTCGGGGAGCTGTTTTTT
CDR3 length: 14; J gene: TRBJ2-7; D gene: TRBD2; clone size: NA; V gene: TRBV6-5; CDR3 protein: CASSDIAGTYEQYF; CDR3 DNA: TGTGCCAGCAGCGATATAGCGGGGACCTACGAGCAGTACTTC
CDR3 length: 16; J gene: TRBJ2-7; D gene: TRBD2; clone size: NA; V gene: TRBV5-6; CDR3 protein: CASSGALAGGPYEQYF; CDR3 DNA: TGTGCCAGCAGCGGGGCGTTAGCGGGAGGGCCCTACGAGCAGTACTTC
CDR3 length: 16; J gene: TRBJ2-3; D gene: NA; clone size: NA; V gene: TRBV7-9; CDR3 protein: CASSPAGPRSTDTQYF; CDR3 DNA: TGTGCCAGCAGCCCAGCCGGGCCTCGATCCACAGATACGCAGTATTTT
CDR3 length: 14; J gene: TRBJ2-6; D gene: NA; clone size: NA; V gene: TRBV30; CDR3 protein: CAWRALAGANVLTF; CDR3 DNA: TGTGCCTGGAGGGCCCTCGCTGGGGCCAACGTCCTGACTTTC
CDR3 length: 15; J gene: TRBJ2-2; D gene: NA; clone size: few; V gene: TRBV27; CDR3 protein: CASSFSGTNTGELFF; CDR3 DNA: TGTGCCAGCAGTTTTAGCGGCACGAACACCGGGGAGCTGTTTTTT
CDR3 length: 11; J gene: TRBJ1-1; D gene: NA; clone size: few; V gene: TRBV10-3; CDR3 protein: CAISGGPEAFF; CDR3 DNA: TGTGCCATCAGTGGGGGTCCTGAAGCTTTCTTT
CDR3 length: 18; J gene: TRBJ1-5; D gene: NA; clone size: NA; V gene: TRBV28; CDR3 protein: CASSALAGSISSNQPQHF; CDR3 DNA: TGTGCCAGCAGCGCATTGGCAGGGAGTATAAGTAGCAATCAGCCCCAGCATTTT
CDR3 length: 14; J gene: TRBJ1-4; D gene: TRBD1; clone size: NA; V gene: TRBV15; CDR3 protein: CATSSRDSNEKLFF; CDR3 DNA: TGTGCCACCAGCAGCCGGGACAGCAATGAAAAACTGTTTTTT
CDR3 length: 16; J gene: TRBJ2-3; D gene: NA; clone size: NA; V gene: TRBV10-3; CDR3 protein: CAISSGIAGLTDTQYF; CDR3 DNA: TGTGCCATCAGTTCAGGGATCGCGGGACTCACAGATACGCAGTATTTT
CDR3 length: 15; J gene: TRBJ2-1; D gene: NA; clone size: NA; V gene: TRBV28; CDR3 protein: CASSSSGGGYNEQFF; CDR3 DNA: TGTGCCAGCAGTTCCTCCGGGGGAGGCTACAATGAGCAGTTCTTC
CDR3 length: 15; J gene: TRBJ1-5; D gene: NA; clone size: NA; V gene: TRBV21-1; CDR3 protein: CASSGDRGNDQPQHF; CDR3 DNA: TGTGCCAGCTCGGGGGACAGGGGAAACGACCAGCCCCAGCATTTT
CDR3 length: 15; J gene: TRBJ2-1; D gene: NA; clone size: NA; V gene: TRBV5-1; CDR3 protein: CASNNLPGDHNEQFF; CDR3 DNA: TGCGCCAGCAACAACCTTCCCGGGGACCACAATGAGCAGTTCTTC
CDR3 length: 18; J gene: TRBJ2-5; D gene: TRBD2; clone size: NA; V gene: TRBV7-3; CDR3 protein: CASSLTPVLAGGQETQYF; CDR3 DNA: TGTGCCAGCAGCTTAACCCCGGTCCTAGCGGGAGGGCAAGAGACCCAGTACTTC
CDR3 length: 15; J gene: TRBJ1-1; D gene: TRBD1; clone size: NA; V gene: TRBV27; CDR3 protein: CASSSNRQGGTEAFF; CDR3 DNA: TGTGCCAGCAGTTCAAACCGACAGGGAGGCACTGAAGCTTTCTTT
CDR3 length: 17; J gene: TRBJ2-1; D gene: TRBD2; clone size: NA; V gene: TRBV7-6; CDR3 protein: CASSYLGGSGGANEQFF; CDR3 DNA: TGTGCCAGCAGCTACCTCGGGGGTAGCGGGGGGGCCAATGAGCAGTTCTTC
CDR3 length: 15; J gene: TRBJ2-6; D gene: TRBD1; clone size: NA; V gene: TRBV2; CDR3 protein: CASRDRGTGANVLTF; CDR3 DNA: TGTGCCAGCAGGGACAGGGGGACCGGGGCCAACGTCCTGACTTTC
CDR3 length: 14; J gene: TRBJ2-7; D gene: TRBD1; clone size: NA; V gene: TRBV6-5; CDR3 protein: CAISSGTGFYEQYF; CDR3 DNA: TGTGCCATCAGTTCCGGGACAGGGTTCTACGAGCAGTACTTC
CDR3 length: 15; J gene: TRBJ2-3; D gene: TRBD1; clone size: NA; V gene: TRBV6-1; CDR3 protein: CASSPQDRDTDTQYF; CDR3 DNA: TGTGCCAGCAGTCCACAGGACAGGGACACAGATACGCAGTATTTT
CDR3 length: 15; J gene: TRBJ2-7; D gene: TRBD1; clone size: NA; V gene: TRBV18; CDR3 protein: CASSPTGFQSYEQYF; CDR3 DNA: TGTGCCAGCTCACCGACAGGGTTCCAGTCCTACGAGCAGTACTTC
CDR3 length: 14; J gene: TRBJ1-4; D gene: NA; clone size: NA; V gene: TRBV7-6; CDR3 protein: CASSLTGINEKLFF; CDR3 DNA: TGTGCCAGCAGCCTAACGGGTATTAATGAAAAACTGTTTTTT
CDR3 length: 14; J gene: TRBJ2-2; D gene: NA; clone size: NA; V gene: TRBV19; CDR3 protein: CASSIGGFTGELFF; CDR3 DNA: TGTGCCAGTAGTATAGGAGGTTTCACCGGGGAGCTGTTTTTT
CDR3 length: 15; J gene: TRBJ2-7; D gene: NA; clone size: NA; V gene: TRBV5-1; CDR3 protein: CASSLRPGGRNEQYF; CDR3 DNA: TGCGCCAGCAGCTTGAGACCGGGCGGCAGGAACGAGCAGTACTTC
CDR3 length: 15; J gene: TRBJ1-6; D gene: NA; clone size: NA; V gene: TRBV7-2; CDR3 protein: CASSLAGARNSPLHF; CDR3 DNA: TGTGCCAGCAGCTTAGCGGGGGCGCGTAATTCACCCCTCCACTTT
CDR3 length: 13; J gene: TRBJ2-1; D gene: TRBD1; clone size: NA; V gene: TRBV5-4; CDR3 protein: CASSADRVNEQFF; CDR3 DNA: TGTGCCAGCAGCGCGGACAGGGTCAATGAGCAGTTCTTC
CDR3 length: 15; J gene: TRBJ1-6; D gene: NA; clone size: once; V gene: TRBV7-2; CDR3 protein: CASSPLSSYNSPLHF; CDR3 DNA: TGTGCCAGCAGCCCACTAAGCTCCTATAATTCACCCCTCCACTTT
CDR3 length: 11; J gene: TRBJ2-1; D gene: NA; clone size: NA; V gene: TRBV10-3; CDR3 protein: CAISESDEQFF; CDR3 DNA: TGTGCCATCAGTGAGTCAGATGAGCAGTTCTTC
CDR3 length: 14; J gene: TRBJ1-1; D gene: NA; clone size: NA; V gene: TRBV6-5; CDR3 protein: CASSYDRLNTEAFF; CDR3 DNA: TGTGCCAGCAGTTACGACAGACTGAACACTGAAGCTTTCTTT
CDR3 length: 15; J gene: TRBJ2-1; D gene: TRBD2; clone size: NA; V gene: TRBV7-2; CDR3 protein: CASSTSGGVYNEQFF; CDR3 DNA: TGTGCCAGCAGCACCAGCGGGGGGGTCTACAATGAGCAGTTCTTC
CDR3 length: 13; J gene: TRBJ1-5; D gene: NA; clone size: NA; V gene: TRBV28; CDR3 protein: CASTWGTTQPQHF; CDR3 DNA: TGTGCCAGCACCTGGGGCACAACTCAGCCCCAGCATTTT
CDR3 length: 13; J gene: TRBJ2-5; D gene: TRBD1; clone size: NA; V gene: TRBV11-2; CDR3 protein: CASSRDRQETQYF; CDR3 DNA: TGTGCCAGCAGCAGGGACAGACAAGAGACCCAGTACTTC
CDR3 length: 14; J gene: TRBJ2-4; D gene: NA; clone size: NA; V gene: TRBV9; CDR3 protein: CASSGQVLTNIQYF; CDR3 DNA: TGTGCCAGCAGCGGACAGGTTCTGACAAACATTCAGTACTTC
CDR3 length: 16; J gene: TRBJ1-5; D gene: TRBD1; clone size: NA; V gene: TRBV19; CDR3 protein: CASSRLAGGSNQPQHF; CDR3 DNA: TGTGCCAGTAGTAGGCTTGCAGGGGGTAGCAATCAGCCCCAGCATTTT
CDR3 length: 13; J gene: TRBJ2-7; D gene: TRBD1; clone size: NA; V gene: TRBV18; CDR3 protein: CASSEGAAYEQYF; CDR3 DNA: TGTGCCAGCTCAGAGGGGGCCGCCTACGAGCAGTACTTC
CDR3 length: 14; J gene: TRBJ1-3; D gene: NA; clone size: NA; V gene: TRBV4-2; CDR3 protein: CASSLGTVGNTIYF; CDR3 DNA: TGTGCCAGCAGCCTTGGGACGGTTGGAAACACCATATATTTT
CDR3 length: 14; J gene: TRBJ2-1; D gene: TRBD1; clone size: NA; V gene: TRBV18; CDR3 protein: CASSPTGGYNEQFF; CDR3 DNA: TGTGCCAGCTCACCAACAGGGGGCTACAATGAGCAGTTCTTC
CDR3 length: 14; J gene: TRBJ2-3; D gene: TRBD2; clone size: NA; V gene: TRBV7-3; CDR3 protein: CASSSGTNPNTQYF; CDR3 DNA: TGTGCCAGCAGCTCCGGGACTAACCCCAATACGCAGTATTTT
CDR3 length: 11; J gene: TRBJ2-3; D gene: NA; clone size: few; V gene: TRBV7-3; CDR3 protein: CASTHPHTQYF; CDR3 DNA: TGTGCCAGCACCCACCCCCATACGCAGTATTTT
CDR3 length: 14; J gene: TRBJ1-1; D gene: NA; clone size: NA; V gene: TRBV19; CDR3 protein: CASSPGESGTEAFF; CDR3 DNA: TGTGCCAGTAGTCCGGGGGAGTCGGGCACTGAAGCTTTCTTT